The clone carrying this TCR beta chain was detected many times. Its antigen is still unknown. The sample belongs to a study of post-analysis software for immune sequencing data. Built from TCR beta cDNA, the libraries had unique molecular identifiers in them. Each CDR3 protein gets one entry after TCRdb re-called the PCR reads with MiXCR. This sample yields approximately 250,000 distinct CDR3 sequences, of which 36% are seen a single time; less than 6% belongs to the top ten. The CDR3 covers 14 residues. Germline V lookup: CDR1 SGHVS, CDR2 FQNEAQ. The V gene lost 3 bases and the J gene lost 4 bases, with 12 bases spanning the gap. Study-wide results and caveats: Normalized Chao1 diversity was significantly reduced in patients versus controls. About five TRBV segments appeared more often in patients than in controls, and TRBV5-6, TRBV5-1 and TRBV20-1 were among these. Strong same-batch co-clustering of samples appeared with F measure clustering.

Sample: blood. The sequence derives from a girl between 5 and 17 years old with multiple sclerosis. The chain joins TRBV7-8 to TRBJ1-1; tentative D call: TRBD1 (5 bases). This CDR3 reads CASSLGVTSTEAFF. In DNA, the CDR3 is TGTGCCAGCAGCTTGGGGGTCACGAGCACTGAAGCTTTCTTT.